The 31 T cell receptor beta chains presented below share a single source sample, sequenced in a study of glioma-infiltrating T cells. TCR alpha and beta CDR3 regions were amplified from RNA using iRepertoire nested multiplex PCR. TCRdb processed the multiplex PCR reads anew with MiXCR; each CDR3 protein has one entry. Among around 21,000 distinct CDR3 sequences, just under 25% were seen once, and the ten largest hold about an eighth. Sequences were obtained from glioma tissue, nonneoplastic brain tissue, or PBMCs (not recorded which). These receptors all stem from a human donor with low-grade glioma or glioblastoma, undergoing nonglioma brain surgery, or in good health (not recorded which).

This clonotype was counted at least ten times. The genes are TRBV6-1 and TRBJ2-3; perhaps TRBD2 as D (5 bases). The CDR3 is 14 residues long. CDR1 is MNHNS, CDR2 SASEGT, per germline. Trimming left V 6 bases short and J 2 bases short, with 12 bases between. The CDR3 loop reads CASRESGNTDTQYF. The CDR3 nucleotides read TGTGCCAGCAGGGAAAGCGGAAACACAGATACGCAGTATTTT.

CDR3 residues: CASSQGAWTSTDTQYF. CDR3 DNA sequence: TGTGCCAGCAGCCAAGGAGCGTGGACTAGCACAGATACGCAGTATTTT. The chain carries TRBV2 and TRBJ2-3, with TRBD2 as a possible D gene (5 bases). Germline-derived CDR1 and CDR2 are SNHLY and FYNNEI. Trimming stripped 6 bases from V and 0 bases from J, with 16 bases between. This CDR3 comprises 16 residues.

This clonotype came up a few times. CDR3 loop: CASSVNWESSYGYTF. DNA of the CDR3: TGTGCCAGCAGCGTAAACTGGGAAAGTAGCTATGGCTACACCTTC. J is TRBJ1-2 and V is TRBV9, with no clear D. The CDR3 is 15 residues long. V dropped 1 base and J dropped 4 bases, with 14 bases sitting between them. The V gene's germline CDR1 is SGDLS and CDR2 YYNGEE.

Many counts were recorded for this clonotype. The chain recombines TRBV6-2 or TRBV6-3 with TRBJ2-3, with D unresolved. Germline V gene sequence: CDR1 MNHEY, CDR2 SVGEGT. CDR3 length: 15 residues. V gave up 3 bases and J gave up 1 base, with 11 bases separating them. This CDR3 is CASSYGRGGTDTQYF. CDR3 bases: TGTGCCAGCAGTTATGGCCGCGGCGGCACAGATACGCAGTATTTT.

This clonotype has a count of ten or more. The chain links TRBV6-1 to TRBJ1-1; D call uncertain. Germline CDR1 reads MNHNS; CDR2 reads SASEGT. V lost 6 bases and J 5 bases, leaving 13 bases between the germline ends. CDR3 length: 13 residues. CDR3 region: CASSPAGRTEAFF. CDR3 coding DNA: TGTGCCAGCAGCCCGGCGGGGAGAACTGAAGCTTTCTTT.

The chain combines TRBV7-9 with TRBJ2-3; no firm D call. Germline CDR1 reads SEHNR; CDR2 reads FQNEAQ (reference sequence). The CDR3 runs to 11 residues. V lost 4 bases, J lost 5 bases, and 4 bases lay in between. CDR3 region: CASSSKDTQYF. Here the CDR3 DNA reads TGTGCCAGCAGCTCCAAAGATACGCAGTATTTT. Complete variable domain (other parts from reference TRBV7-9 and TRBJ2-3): DTGVSQNPRHKITKRGQNVTFRCDPISEHNRLYWYRQTLGQGPEFLTYFQNEAQLEKSRLLSDRFSAERPKGSFSTLEIQRTEQGDSAMYLCASSSKDTQYFGPGTRLTVL.

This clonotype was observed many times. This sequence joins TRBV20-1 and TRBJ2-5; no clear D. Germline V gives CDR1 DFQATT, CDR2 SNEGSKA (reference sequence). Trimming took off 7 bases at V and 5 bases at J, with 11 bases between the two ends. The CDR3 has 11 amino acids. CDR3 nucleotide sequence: TGCAGTGTTCCCGCGTTGGAGACCCAGTACTTC. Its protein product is CSVPALETQYF.

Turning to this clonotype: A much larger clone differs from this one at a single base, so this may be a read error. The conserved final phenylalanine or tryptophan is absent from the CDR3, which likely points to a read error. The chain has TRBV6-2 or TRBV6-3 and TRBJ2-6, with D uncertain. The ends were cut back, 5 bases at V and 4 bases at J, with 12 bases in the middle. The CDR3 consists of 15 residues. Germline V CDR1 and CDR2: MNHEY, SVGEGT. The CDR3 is CASSGGVAGANVLTL. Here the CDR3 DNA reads TGTGCCAGCAGTGGTGGGGTGGCGGGGGCCAACGTCCTGACTTTA.

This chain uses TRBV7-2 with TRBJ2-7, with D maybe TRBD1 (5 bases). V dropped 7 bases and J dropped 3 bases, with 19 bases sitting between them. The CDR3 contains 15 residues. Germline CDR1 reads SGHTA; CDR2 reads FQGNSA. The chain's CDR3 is CASKAPHDRIYEQYF. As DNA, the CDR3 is TGTGCCAGCAAAGCCCCCCACGACAGAATCTACGAGCAGTACTTC.

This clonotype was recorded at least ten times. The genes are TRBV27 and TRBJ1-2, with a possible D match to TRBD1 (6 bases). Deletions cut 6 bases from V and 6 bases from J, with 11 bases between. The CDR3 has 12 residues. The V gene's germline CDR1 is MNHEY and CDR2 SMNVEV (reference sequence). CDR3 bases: TGTGCCAGCAGAGGGGGGAACCATGGCTACACCTTC. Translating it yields CASRGGNHGYTF.

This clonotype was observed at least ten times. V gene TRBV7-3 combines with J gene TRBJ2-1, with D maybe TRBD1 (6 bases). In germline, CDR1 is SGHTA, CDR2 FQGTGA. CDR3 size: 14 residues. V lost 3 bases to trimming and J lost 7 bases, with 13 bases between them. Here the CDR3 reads CASSFWGLGNEQFF. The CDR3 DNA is TGTGCCAGCAGCTTCTGGGGGCTGGGGAATGAGCAGTTCTTC.

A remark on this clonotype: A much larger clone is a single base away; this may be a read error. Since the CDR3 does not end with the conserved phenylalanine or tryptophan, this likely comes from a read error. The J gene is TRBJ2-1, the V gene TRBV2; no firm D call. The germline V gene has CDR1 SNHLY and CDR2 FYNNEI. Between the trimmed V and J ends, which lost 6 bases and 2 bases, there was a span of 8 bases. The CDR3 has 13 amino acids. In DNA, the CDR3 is TGTGCCAGCAGCTTAGCTCCCTACAATGAGCAGTTCTTA. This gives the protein CASSLAPYNEQFL.

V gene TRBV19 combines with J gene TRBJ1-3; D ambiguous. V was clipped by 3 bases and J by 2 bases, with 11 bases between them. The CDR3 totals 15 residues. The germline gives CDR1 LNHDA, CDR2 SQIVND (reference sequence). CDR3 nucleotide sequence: TGTGCCAGTAGTATTTCCGACGGCCCTGGAAACACCATATATTTT. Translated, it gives CASSISDGPGNTIYF.

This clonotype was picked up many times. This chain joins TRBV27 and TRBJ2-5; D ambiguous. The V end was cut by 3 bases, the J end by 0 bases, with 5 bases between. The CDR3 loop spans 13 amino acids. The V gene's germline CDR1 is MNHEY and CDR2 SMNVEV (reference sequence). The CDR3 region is CASSFLNQETQYF. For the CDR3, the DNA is TGTGCCAGCAGTTTTTTGAACCAAGAGACCCAGTACTTC.

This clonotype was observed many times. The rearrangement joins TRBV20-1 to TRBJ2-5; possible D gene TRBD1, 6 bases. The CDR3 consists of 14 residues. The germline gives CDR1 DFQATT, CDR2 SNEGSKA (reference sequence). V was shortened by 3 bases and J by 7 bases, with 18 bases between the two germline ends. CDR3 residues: CSASLPGASGTQYF. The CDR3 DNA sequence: TGCAGTGCTAGCCTCCCAGGGGCTTCAGGGACCCAGTACTTC.

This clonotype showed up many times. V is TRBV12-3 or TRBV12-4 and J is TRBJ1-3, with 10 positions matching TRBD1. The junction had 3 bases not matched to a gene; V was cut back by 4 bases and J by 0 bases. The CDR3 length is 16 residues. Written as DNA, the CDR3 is TGTGCCAGCAGTTCCGGGACAGGGGCCTCTGGAAACACCATATATTTT. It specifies CASSSGTGASGNTIYF.

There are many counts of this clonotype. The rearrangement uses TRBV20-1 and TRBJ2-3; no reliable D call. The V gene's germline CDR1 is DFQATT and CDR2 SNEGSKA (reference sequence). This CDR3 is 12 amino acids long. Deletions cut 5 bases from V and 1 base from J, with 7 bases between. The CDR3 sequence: CSAARGTDTQYF. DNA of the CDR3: TGCAGTGCTGCCCGAGGCACAGATACGCAGTATTTT.

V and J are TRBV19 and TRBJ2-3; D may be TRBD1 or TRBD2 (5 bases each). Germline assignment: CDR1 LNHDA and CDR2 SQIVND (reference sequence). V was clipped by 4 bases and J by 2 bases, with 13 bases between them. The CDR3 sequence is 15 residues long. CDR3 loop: CASSSRDGDTDTQYF. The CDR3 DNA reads TGTGCCAGTAGTAGCCGGGACGGAGACACAGATACGCAGTATTTT.

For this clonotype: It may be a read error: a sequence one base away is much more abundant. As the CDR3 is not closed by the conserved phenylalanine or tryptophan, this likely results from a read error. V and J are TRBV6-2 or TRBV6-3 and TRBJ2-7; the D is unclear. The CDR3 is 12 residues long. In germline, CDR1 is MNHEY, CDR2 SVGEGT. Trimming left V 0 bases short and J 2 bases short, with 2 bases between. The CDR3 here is CASSYSAYEQYL. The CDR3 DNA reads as TGTGCCAGCAGTTACTCAGCCTACGAGCAGTACCTC.

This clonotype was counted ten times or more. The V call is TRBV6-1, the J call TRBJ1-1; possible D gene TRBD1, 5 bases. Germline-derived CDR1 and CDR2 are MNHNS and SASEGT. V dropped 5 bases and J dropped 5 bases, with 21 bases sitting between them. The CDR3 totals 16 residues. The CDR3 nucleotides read TGTGCCAGCAGTCTTACCCCCTCCGGGGCGCGGACTGAAGCTTTCTTT. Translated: CASSLTPSGARTEAFF.

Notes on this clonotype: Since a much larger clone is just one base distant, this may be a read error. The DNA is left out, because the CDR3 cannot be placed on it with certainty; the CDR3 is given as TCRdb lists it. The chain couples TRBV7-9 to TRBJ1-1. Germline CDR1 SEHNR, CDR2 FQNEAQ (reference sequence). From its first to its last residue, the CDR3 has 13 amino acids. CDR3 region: CASVATGNTEALF.

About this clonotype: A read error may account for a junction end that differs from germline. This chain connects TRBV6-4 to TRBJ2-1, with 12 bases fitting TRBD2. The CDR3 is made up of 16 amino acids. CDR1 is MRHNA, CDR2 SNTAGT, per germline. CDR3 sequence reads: CASSDVVLAGGNKQFF. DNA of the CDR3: TGTGCCAGCAGTGACGTAGTACTAGCGGGGGGTAATAAGCAGTTCTTT.

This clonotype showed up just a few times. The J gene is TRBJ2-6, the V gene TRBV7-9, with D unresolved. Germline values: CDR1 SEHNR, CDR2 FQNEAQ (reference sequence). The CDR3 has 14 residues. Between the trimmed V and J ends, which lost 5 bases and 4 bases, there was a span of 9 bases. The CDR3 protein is CASSPLSGANVLTF. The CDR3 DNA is TGTGCCAGCAGCCCCCTCTCCGGGGCCAACGTCCTGACTTTC.

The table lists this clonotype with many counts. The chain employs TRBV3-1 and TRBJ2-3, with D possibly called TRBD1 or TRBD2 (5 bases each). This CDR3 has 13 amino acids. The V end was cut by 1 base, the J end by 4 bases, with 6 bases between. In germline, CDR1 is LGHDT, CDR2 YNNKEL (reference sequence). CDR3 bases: TGTGCCAGCAGCCAAGGAGGGGCAGATACGCAGTATTTT. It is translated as CASSQGGADTQYF.

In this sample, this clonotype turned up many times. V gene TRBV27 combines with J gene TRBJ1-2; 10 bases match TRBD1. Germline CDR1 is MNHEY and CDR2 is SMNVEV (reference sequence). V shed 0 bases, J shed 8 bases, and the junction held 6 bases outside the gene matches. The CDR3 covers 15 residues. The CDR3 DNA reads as TGTGCCAGCAGTTTATCCCGGACAGGGGGTCAAGGCTACACCTTC. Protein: CASSLSRTGGQGYTF.

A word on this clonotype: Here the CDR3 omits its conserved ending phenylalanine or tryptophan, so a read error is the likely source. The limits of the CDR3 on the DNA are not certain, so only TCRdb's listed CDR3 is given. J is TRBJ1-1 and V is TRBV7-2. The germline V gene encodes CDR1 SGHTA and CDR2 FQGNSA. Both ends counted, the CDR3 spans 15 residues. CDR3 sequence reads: CASSLSPGLDGSSFS.

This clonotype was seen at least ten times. The CDR3 loop is CASSLELAGGTQYF. The CDR3 DNA follows: TGTGCCAGCAGCTTAGAATTAGCGGGGGGTACGCAGTATTTT. This chain links TRBV7-2 with TRBJ2-3; 10 bases align to TRBD2. V gave up 1 base and J gave up 8 bases; unmatched junction bases: 3. From germline, CDR1 is SGHTA and CDR2 FQGNSA. The CDR3 totals 14 residues.

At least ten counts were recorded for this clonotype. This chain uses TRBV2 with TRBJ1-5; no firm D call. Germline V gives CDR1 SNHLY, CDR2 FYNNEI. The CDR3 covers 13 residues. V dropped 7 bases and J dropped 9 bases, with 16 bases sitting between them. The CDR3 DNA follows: TGTGCCAGCAAGTTAGTTGGGGAGGGGCCCCAGCATTTT. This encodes CASKLVGEGPQHF.

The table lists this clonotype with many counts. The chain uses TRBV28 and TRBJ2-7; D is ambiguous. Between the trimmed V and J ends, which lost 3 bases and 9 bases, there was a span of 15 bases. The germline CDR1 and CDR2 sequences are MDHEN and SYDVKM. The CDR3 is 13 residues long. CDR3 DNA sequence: TGTGCCAGCAGTTTTAACCAGCAAAGGTCGCAGTACTTC. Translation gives CASSFNQQRSQYF. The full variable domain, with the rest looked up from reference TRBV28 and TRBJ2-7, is DVKVTQSSRYLVKRTGEKVFLECVQDMDHENMFWYRQDPGLGLRLIYFSYDVKMKEKGDIPEGYSVSREKKERFSLILESASTNQTSMYLCASSFNQQRSQYFGPGTRLTVT.

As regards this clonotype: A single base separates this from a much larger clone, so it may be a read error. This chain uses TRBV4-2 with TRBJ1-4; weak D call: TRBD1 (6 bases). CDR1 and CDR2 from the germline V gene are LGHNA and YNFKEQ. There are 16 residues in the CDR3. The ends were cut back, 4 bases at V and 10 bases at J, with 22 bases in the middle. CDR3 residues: CASSPPIAGLGGKLFF. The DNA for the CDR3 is TGTGCCAGCAGCCCCCCGATCGCAGGGCTAGGGGGAAAACTGTTTTTT.

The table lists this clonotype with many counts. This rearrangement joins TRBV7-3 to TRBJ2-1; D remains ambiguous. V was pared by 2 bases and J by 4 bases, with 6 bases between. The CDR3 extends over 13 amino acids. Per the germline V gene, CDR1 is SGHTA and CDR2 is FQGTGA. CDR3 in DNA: TGTGCCAGCAGCTTAGGATCTTACAATGAGCAGTTCTTC. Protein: CASSLGSYNEQFF.